This TCR beta chain was sequenced for a study of blood T cell repertoires in COVID-19. Study information: COVID-19 samples from acute and convalescent phases originated in the United States, Italy and Spain. From T cells, B-cell-depleted T cells, or PBMCs came the material, which was cDNA or gDNA.

Sequencing used immunoSEQ multiplex PCR; TCRdb keeps in-frame clones, though not all of them. The repertoire consists of approximately 170,000 clones, with under 90% occurring once and the leading ten covering 8%. V dropped 4 bases and J dropped 5; count of bases not matched to a gene: 4. Germline CDR1 reads DFQATT; CDR2 reads SNEGSKA (reference sequence). The CDR3 spans 12 residues. Individuals drawn from some 25 US areas were about 18 to 89 years old. Either two negative PCRs, clearance, or symptom resolution qualified Cohort 3 donors as recovered. Sequenced input: PBMCs or T cells enriched from blood (not recorded which). This chain uses TRBV20-1 with TRBJ1-1; 7 bases line up with TRBD1. The TCR was taken from a woman aged 50 to 60 who had recovered from COVID-19. The CDR3 sequence is CSANDRDTEAFF. CDR3 nucleotides: TGCAGTGCTAATGACAGGGATACTGAAGCTTTCTTT.